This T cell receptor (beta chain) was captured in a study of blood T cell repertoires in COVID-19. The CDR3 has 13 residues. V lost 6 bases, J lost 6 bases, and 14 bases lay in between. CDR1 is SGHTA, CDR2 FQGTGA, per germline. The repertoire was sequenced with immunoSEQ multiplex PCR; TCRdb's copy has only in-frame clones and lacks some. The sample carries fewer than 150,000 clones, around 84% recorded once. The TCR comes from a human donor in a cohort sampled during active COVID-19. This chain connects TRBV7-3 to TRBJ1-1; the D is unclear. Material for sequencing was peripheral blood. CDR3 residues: CASSPGSYAEAFF. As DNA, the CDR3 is TGTGCCAGCAGTCCAGGCAGCTACGCTGAAGCTTTCTTT.